Presented here are 24 T cell receptor beta chains from one specimen sequenced in a study of cytomegalovirus exposure and HLA in healthy donors. 13 Jbeta primers and 60 Vbeta primers were used for the PCR. Method: immunoSEQ multiplex PCR; TCRdb's copy keeps in-frame clones and lacks some. The sample records some 170,000 clones, roughly 85% being singletons. Specimen: PBMCs. These receptors were collected from a man between 40 and 49 years old in good health and CMV-seronegative.

The chain combines TRBV5-5 with TRBJ1-1; 8 positions match TRBD1. Germline lookup yields CDR1 SGHKS and CDR2 YYEKEE (reference sequence). Germline trimming cut 5 bases from V and 3 bases from J; bases unmatched to any gene: 9. This CDR3 has 15 amino acids. The CDR3 reads CASSHYGQGYTEAFF. CDR3 DNA sequence: TGTGCCAGCAGTCACTATGGACAGGGCTACACTGAAGCTTTCTTT.

This chain uses TRBV7-6 with TRBJ2-3; 11 bases agree with TRBD2. This CDR3 is built from 16 residues. V was pared by 3 bases and J by 4 bases, with 6 bases of the junction left unmatched. Per germline, CDR1 SGHVS and CDR2 FNYEAQ. DNA of the CDR3: TGTGCCAGCAGCTTTCTGACTAGCGGGGACTCAGATACGCAGTATTTT. Amino acids: CASSFLTSGDSDTQYF.

This clone came up a few times. This chain links TRBV10-3 with TRBJ2-7; 9 bases line up with TRBD2. The CDR3 contains 15 residues. Trimming at V came to 6 bases and at J to 1 base, leaving 7 bases not matched to a gene. Germline CDR1 ENHRY, CDR2 SYGVKD. CDR3 protein: CAIRFDSGRSYEQYF. CDR3 DNA: TGTGCCATCAGATTCGACAGCGGGAGGTCCTACGAGCAGTACTTC.

The chain is built from TRBV5-1 and TRBJ2-5; a possible D gene is TRBD1 (6 bases). V was pared by 0 bases and J by 2 bases, with 11 bases between. Germline-derived CDR1 and CDR2 are SGHRS and YFSETQ. The CDR3 runs 15 residues. This CDR3 reads CASSLVRGEQETQYF. The CDR3 nucleotides are TGCGCCAGCAGCTTGGTCAGGGGTGAACAAGAGACCCAGTACTTC.

The rearrangement uses TRBV11-2 and TRBJ2-3; 9 bases are shared with TRBD1. Trimming at V came to 5 bases and at J to 3 bases, leaving 6 bases not matched to a gene. This CDR3 spans 15 amino acids. Looked up from germline, CDR1 is SGHAT and CDR2 is FQNNGV. CDR3: CASSLGGQGTDTQYF. Here the CDR3 DNA reads TGTGCCAGCAGCCTGGGGGGACAGGGAACAGATACGCAGTATTTT. The entire variable domain, with the rest obtained from reference TRBV11-2 and TRBJ2-3, is as follows: EAGVAQSPRYKIIEKRQSVAFWCNPISGHATLYWYQQILGQGPKLLIQFQNNGVVDDSQLPKDRFSAERLKGVDSTLKIQPAKLEDSAVYLCASSLGGQGTDTQYFGPGTRLTVL.

The chain couples TRBV27 to TRBJ2-7; 10 bases map to TRBD1. V trimming: 5 bases; J trimming: 6 bases; junction bases outside the gene matches: 10. The CDR3 length is 15 residues. CDR1 MNHEY and CDR2 SMNVEV come from the germline V gene (reference sequence). The CDR3 bases are TGTGCCAGCAGTCCGCCCGACAGGGGGCGGGGCGAGCAGTACTTC. Amino acids: CASSPPDRGRGEQYF.

This sequence joins TRBV25-1 and TRBJ1-2, with D perhaps TRBD1 (6 bases). V lost 8 bases and J lost 8, with 15 bases in between. The germline CDR1 and CDR2 sequences are MGHDK and SYGVNS. CDR3 length equals 12 residues. The CDR3 spells CASGTGWGGYTF. CDR3 bases: TGTGCCAGCGGTACAGGGTGGGGGGGCTACACCTTC.

The chain has TRBV12-5 and TRBJ2-7, with 8 bases fitting TRBD2. This CDR3 is 16 amino acids long. The V gene end was trimmed by 2 bases and the J gene end by 10 bases; junction bases not matched to a gene: 16. From germline, CDR1 is LGHNT and CDR2 FRNRAP. CDR3 sequence (DNA): TGTGCTAGTGGTTTGACTATTTCGGGACTAGTCCAGCACCAGTACTTC. This encodes CASGLTISGLVQHQYF.

The rearrangement joins TRBV7-2 to TRBJ1-1; perhaps TRBD1 as D (5 bases). The V and J ends lost 6 bases and 8 bases respectively, with 13 bases between them. Per germline, CDR1 SGHTA and CDR2 FQGNSA. There are 12 residues in the CDR3. The CDR3 sequence is CASSRSGWEAFF. As DNA, the CDR3 is TGTGCCAGCAGTCGATCAGGGTGGGAAGCTTTCTTT.

The J gene is TRBJ2-1, the V gene TRBV28; 7 bases map to TRBD1. Germline CDR1 and CDR2: MDHEN and SYDVKM. The CDR3 totals 14 residues. V was clipped by 4 bases and J by 2 bases; unmatched bases: 2. CDR3 sequence reads: CASSSTGTYNEQFF. The CDR3 coding sequence is TGTGCCAGCAGTTCGACAGGGACCTACAATGAGCAGTTCTTC.

The genes are TRBV5-1 and TRBJ2-5; TRBD1 matches 12 bases. The DNA end is more similar to TRBJ2-7, so the J call may be wrong. The CDR3 consists of 14 residues. Per the germline V gene, CDR1 is SGHRS and CDR2 is YFSETQ. CDR3 amino acids: CASSRGQGAYEQYF. CDR3 sequence (DNA): TGCGCCAGTTCGAGGGGACAGGGGGCGTACGAGCAGTACTTC.

This rearrangement joins TRBV4-3 to TRBJ2-7; 7 positions agree with TRBD1. Germline V gene sequence: CDR1 LGHNA, CDR2 YSLEER. This CDR3 is 14 amino acids long. Trimming removed 2 bases from V and 7 bases from J; junction bases left unmatched: 8. The CDR3 coding sequence is TGCGCCAGCAGCCAACAGACAGGGCCGGGGGAGCAGTACTTC. Its translation: CASSQQTGPGEQYF.

The chain carries TRBV6-5 and TRBJ2-1; tentatively, D is TRBD2 (6 bases). The CDR3 is 15 residues long. Germline CDR1 MNHEY, CDR2 SVGAGI. Between the trimmed V and J ends, which lost 6 bases and 1 base, there was a span of 13 bases. The CDR3 is CASSKGGVSYNEQFF. In DNA, the CDR3 is TGTGCCAGCAGCAAAGGAGGGGTGTCCTACAATGAGCAGTTCTTC.

This chain joins TRBV19 and TRBJ1-1; D is unresolved. Trimming took 1 base from V and 7 from J, leaving 16 bases between them. Germline lookup yields CDR1 LNHDA and CDR2 SQIVND (reference sequence). The CDR3 loop spans 15 amino acids. This chain's CDR3 is CASSIVSGRSYEAFF. CDR3 DNA: TGTGCCAGTAGTATAGTAAGCGGGAGGTCTTATGAAGCTTTCTTT.

As for this clone: One end of the junction does not line up with germline, which may come from a read error. The chain recombines TRBV7-8 with TRBJ2-6, with D tentatively TRBD1 (5 bases). The CDR3 consists of 19 residues. From germline, CDR1 is SGHVS and CDR2 FQNEAQ. The CDR3 sequence is CASSLVFGQSSSGANGLTF. Here the CDR3 DNA reads TGTGCCAGCAGCTTAGTATTCGGACAATCCAGCTCTGGGGCCAACGGCCTGACTTTC.

V gene TRBV5-5 combines with J gene TRBJ2-3; no clear D. V was shortened by 3 bases and J by 0 bases, with 11 bases between the two germline ends. The CDR3 is made up of 15 amino acids. The germline V gene has CDR1 SGHKS and CDR2 YYEKEE (reference sequence). CDR3 bases: TGTGCCAGCAGCTCGCAGACAACTAGCACAGATACGCAGTATTTT. Translating it yields CASSSQTTSTDTQYF.

The sample holds a few counts of this clone. This CDR3 is CASEGGMNTEAFF. CDR3 coding DNA: TGTGCCAGTGAAGGGGGAATGAACACTGAAGCTTTCTTT. The J gene is TRBJ1-1, the V gene TRBV6-1, with a possible D match to TRBD1 (6 bases). Germline values: CDR1 MNHNS, CDR2 SASEGT. V was pared by 9 bases and J by 0 bases, with 11 bases between. This CDR3 region has 13 residues.

V is TRBV9 and J is TRBJ2-2, with 12 positions matching TRBD2. CDR3 size: 15 residues. Germline V gives CDR1 SGDLS, CDR2 YYNGEE. V shed 5 bases, J shed 5 bases, and the junction held 4 bases outside the gene matches. CDR3 sequence: CASSLGTSGTGELFF. The CDR3 nucleotides are TGTGCCAGCAGTCTCGGGACTAGCGGGACCGGGGAGCTGTTTTTT.

A few counts support this clone. CDR3 nucleotides: TGTGCCAGCTCATCGAGACAGGGCCTTACGTCGGGTGAAGCTTTCTTT. It codes for CASSSRQGLTSGEAFF. V and J are TRBV18 and TRBJ1-1; 7 bases map to TRBD1. Trimming removed 5 bases from V and 7 bases from J; junction bases left unmatched: 16. The CDR3 sequence is 16 residues long. CDR1 and CDR2 (germline): KGHSH, LQKENI. The full variable domain, completed using reference TRBV18 and TRBJ1-1, is NAGVMQNPRHLVRRRGQEARLRCSPMKGHSHVYWYRQLPEEGLKFMVYLQKENIIDESGMPKERFSAEFPKEGPSILRIQQVVRGDSAAYFCASSSRQGLTSGEAFFGQGTRLTVV.

This clone was counted only a few times. V gene TRBV7-8 combines with J gene TRBJ2-7, with D tentatively TRBD2 (5 bases). The length of the CDR3 is 13 residues. CDR1 SGHVS and CDR2 FQNEAQ come from the germline V gene. The V and J ends lost 1 base and 6 bases respectively, with 10 bases between them. CDR3 sequence: CASSLDGVGEQYF. The DNA of the CDR3 is TGTGCCAGCAGCTTAGACGGGGTCGGCGAGCAGTACTTC.

This sequence joins TRBV6-5 and TRBJ2-6; D is uncertain. This CDR3 contains 16 residues. V lost 0 bases and J lost 0, with 6 bases in between. Germline V lookup: CDR1 MNHEY, CDR2 SVGAGI. CDR3 DNA sequence: TGTGCCAGCAGTTACTCATCGGGCTCTGGGGCCAACGTCCTGACTTTC. This codes for CASSYSSGSGANVLTF.

This clone showed up just once. The rearrangement links TRBV7-2 to TRBJ2-2; maybe TRBD1 (6 bases). V was shortened by 1 base and J by 3 bases, with 9 bases between the two germline ends. The CDR3 contains 15 residues. The germline V gene has CDR1 SGHTA and CDR2 FQGNSA. CDR3 loop: CASSLGQGHTGELFF. The DNA for the CDR3 is TGTGCCAGCAGCTTAGGCCAGGGGCACACCGGGGAGCTGTTTTTT.

This clone was detected only once. V gene TRBV11-2 combines with J gene TRBJ2-1, with 8 bases that match TRBD1. This CDR3 region has 15 residues. V trimming: 1 base; J trimming: 2 bases; junction bases outside the gene matches: 1. The germline gives CDR1 SGHAT, CDR2 FQNNGV. The CDR3 sequence: CASSLGQGTYNEQFF. The DNA of the CDR3 is TGTGCCAGCAGCTTAGGACAGGGGACCTACAATGAGCAGTTCTTC.

This chain connects TRBV27 to TRBJ2-5; TRBD1 agrees at 8 bases. V was pared by 2 bases and J by 7 bases, with 12 bases of the junction left unmatched. Per the germline V gene, CDR1 is MNHEY and CDR2 is SMNVEV (reference sequence). The CDR3 runs 16 residues. CDR3 sequence: CASSLRGGQGIGTQYF. CDR3 nucleotide sequence: TGTGCCAGCAGTTTACGAGGTGGACAGGGTATCGGGACCCAGTACTTC.